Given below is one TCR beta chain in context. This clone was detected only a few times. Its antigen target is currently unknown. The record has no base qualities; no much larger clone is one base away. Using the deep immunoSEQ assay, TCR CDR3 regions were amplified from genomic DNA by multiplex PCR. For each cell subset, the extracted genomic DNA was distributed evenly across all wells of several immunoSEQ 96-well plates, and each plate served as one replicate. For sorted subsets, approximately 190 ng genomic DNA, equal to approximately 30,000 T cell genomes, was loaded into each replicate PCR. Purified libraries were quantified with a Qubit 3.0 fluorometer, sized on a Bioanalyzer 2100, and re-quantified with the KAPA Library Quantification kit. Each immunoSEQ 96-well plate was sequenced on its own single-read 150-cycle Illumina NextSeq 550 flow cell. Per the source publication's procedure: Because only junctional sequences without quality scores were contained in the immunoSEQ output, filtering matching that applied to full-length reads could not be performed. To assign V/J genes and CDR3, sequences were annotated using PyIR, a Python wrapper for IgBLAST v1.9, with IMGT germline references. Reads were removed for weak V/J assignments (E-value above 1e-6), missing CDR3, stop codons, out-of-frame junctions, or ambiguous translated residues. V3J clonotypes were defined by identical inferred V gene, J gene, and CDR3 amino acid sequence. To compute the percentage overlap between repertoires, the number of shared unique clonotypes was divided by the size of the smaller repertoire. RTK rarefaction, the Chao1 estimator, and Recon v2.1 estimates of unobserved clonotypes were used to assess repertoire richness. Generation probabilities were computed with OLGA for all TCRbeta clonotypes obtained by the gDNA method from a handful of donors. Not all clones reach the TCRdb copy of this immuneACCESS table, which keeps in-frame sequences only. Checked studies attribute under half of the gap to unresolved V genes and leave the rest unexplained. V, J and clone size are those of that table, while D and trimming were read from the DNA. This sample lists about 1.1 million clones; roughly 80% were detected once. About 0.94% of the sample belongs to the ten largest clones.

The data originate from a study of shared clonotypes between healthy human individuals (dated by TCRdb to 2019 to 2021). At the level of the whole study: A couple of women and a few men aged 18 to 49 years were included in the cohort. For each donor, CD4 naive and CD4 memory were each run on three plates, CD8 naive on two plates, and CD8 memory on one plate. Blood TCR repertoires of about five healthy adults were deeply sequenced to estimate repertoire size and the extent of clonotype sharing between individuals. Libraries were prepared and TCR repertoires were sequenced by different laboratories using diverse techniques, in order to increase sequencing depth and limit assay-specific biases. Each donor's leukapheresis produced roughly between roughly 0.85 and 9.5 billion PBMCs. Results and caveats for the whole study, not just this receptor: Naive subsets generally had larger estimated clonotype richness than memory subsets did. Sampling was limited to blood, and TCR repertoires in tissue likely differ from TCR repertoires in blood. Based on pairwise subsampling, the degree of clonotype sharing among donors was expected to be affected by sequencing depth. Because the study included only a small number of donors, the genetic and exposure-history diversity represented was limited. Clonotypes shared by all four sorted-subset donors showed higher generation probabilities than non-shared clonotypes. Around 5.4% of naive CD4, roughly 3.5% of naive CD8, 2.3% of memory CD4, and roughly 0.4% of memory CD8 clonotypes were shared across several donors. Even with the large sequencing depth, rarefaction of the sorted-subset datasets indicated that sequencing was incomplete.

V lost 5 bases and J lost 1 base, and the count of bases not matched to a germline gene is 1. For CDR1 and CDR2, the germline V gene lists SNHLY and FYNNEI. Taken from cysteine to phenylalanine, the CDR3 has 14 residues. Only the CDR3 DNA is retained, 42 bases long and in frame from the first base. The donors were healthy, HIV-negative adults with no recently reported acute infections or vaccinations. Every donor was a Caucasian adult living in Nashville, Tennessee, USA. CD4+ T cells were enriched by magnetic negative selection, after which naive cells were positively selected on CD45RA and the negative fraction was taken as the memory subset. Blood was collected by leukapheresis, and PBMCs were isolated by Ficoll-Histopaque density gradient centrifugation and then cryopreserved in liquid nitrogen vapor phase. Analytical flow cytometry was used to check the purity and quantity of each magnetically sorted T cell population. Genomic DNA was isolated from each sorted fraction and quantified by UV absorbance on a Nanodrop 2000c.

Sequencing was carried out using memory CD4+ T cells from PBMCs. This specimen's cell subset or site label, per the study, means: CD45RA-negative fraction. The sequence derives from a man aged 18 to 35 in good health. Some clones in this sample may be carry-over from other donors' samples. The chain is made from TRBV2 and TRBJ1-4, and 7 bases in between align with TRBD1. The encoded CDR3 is CASSWTGTNEKLFF. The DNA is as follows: TGTGCCAGCAGTTGGACAGGAACTAATGAAAAACTGTTTTTT.